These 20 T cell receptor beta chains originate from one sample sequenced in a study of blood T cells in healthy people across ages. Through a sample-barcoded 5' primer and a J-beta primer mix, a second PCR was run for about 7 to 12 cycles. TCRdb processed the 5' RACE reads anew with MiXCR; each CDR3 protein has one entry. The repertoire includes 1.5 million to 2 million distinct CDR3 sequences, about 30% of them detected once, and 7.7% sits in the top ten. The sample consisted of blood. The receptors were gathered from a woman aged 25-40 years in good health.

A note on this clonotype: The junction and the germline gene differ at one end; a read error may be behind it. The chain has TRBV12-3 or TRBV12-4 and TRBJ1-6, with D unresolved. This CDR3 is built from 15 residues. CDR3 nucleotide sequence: TGTGCCAGCAGTCAACGCCCGGTTGGGGTTTCACCCCGCCACTTT. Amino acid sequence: CASSQRPVGVSPRHF.

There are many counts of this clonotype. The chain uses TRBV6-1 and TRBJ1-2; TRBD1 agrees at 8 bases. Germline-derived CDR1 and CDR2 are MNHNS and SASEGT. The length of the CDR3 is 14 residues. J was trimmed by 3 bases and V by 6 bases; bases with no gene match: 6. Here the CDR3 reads CASSPGQAYYGYTF. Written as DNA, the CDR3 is TGTGCCAGCAGCCCGGGACAGGCCTACTATGGCTACACCTTC.

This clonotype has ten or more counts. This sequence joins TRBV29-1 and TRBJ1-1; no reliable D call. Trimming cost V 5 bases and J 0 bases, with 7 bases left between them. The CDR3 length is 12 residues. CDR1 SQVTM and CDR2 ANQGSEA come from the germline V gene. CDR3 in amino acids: CSVSHMNTEAFF. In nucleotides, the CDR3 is TGCAGCGTTTCCCACATGAACACTGAAGCTTTCTTT.

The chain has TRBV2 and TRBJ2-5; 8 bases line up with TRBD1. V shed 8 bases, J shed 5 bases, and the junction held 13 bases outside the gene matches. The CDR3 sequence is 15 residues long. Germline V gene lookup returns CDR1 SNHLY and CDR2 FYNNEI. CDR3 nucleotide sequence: TGTGCCAGCGTTGGCGAGGACAGGGTGACGGAGACCCAGTACTTC. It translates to CASVGEDRVTETQYF.

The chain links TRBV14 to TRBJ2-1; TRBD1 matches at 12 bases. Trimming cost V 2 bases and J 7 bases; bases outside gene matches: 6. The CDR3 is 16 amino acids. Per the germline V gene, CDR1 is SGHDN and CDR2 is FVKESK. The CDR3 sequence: CASSQLGDRGRNEQFF. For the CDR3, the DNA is TGTGCCAGCAGCCAATTGGGGGACAGGGGGCGTAATGAGCAGTTCTTC.

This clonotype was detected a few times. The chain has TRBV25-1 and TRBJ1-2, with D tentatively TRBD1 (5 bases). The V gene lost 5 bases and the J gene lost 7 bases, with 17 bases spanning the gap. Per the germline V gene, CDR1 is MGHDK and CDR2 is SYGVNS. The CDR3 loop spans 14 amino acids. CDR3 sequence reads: CASSPLGERGGYTF. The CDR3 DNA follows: TGTGCCAGCAGTCCCTTAGGCGAGAGGGGTGGCTACACCTTC.

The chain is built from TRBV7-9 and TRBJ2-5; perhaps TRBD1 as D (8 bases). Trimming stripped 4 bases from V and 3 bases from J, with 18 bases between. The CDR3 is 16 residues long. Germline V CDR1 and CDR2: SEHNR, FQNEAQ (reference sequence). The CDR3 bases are TGTGCCAGCAGCTACAACAGGGGGGGTCCCAAAGAGACCCAGTACTTC. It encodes CASSYNRGGPKETQYF.

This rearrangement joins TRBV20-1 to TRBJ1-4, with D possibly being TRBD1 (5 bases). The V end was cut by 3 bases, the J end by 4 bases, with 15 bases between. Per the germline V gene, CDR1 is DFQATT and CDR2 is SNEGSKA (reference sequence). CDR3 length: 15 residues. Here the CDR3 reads CSASPPGLGNEKLFF. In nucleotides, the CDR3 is TGCAGTGCTAGCCCCCCGGGGCTGGGTAATGAAAAACTGTTTTTT.

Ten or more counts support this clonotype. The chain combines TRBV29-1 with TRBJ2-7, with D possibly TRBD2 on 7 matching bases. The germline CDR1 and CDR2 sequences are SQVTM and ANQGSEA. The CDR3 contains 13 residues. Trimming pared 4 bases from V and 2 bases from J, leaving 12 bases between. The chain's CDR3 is CSVGRGGPYEQYF. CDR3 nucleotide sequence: TGCAGCGTTGGAAGGGGGGGCCCCTACGAGCAGTACTTC.

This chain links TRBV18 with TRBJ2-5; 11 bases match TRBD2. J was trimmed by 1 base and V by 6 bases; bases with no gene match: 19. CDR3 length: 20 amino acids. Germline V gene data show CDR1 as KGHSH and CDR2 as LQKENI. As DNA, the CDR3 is TGTGCCAGCTCCGCGCGGCCCCTAGCGGGAGGTATTTACCTCCAAGAGACCCAGTACTTC. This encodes CASSARPLAGGIYLQETQYF.

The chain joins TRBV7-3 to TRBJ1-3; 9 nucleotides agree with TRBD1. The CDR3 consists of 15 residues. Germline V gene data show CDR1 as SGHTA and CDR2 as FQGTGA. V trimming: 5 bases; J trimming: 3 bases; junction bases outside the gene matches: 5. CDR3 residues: CASSATGGLGNTIYF. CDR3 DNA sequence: TGTGCCAGCAGCGCTACAGGGGGCCTTGGAAACACCATATATTTT.

The CDR3 bases are TGTGCCAGCAGTTGGGCTGTTATTGGGGATACGCAGTATTTT. Translating it yields CASSWAVIGDTQYF. V is TRBV28 and J is TRBJ2-3, with no clear D. With 4 bases removed from V and 6 bases from J, the gap between germline ends came to 14 bases. The CDR3 sequence is 14 residues long. Per germline, CDR1 MDHEN and CDR2 SYDVKM.

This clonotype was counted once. DNA for the CDR3: TGTGCCAGCCGTCCCCTGACAGGGACCCAGCCCCAGCATTTT. Amino acid sequence: CASRPLTGTQPQHF. This chain links TRBV6-2 or TRBV6-3 with TRBJ1-5; 7 bases fit TRBD1. V shed 8 bases and J 7 bases; nucleotides not matched to a gene: 11. Germline V gene data show CDR1 as MNHEY and CDR2 as SVGEGT. CDR3 length equals 14 residues.

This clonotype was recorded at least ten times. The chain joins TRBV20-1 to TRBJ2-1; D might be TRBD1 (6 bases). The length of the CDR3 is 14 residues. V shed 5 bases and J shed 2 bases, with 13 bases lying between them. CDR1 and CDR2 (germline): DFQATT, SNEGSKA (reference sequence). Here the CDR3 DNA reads TGCAGTGCTCCCTTACAGGGAGCCTACAATGAGCAGTTCTTC. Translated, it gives CSAPLQGAYNEQFF.

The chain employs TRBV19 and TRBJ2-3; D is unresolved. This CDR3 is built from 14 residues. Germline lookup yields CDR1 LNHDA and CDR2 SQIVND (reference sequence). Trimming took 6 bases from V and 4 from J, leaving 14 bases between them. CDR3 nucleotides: TGTGCCAGTAGCGCCCTCCTAGAAGCAGATACGCAGTATTTT. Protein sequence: CASSALLEADTQYF.

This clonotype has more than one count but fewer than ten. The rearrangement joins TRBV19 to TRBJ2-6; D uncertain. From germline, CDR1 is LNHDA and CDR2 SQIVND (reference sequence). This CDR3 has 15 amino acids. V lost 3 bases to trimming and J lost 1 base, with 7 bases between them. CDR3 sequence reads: CASSIPLSGANVLTF. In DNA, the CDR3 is TGTGCCAGTAGTATTCCGCTATCTGGGGCCAACGTCCTGACTTTC.

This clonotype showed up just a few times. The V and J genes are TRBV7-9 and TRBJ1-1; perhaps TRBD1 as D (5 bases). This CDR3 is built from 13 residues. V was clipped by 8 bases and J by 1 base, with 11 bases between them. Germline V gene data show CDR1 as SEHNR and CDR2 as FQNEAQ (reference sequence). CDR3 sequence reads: CASSRETNTEAFF. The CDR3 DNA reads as TGTGCCAGCTCCAGGGAGACGAACACTGAAGCTTTCTTT.

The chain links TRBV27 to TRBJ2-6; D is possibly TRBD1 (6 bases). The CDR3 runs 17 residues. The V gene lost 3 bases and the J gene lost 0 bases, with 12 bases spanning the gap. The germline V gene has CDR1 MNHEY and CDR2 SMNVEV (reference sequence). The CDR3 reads CASSFGQMSSGANVLTF. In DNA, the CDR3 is TGTGCCAGCAGTTTCGGACAGATGAGCTCTGGGGCCAACGTCCTGACTTTC.

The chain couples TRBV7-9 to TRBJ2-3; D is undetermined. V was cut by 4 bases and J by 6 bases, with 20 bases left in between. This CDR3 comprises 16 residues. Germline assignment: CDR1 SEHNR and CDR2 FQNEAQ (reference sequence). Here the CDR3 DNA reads TGTGCCAGCAGCTCCCACCGAACAGCTACCAGCGATACGCAGTATTTT. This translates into CASSSHRTATSDTQYF.

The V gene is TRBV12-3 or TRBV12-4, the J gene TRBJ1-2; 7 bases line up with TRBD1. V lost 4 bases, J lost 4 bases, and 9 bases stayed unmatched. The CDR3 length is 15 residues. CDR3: CASSSRRTGSYGYTF. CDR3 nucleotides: TGTGCCAGCAGTTCCCGGAGGACAGGTAGCTATGGCTACACCTTC.